This T cell receptor beta chain was sequenced during a study of shared clonotypes between healthy human individuals. Whole-study context: Per donor, three plates held CD4 naive cells, three held CD4 memory, two held CD8 naive and one held CD8 memory.

Whole-study results and caveats: What naive subsets generally showed was a larger estimated richness than memory subsets showed. A handful of donors held roughly 5% of naive CD4 clonotypes in common.

On this clone: Its antigen is as yet unknown.

Germline V CDR1 and CDR2: GTSNPN, SVGIG (reference sequence). J lost 3 bases, V lost 5 bases, and 2 bases had no gene match. CDR3 length equals 13 residues. Only in-frame clones appear in the TCRdb table, and some are missing; sequencing was by immunoSEQ multiplex PCR. The sample includes a few million clones, 90% to 97% of them seen just once. The TCR comes from a man in his late teens or twenties in good health. This rearrangement joins TRBV30 to TRBJ1-5; 9 bases agree with TRBD1. The sequenced material came from naive CD4+ T cells sorted from blood. Subset specified: CD45RA+ positively selected. The CDR3 protein is CAWDRGNNQPQHF. DNA of the CDR3: TGTGCCTGGGACAGGGGGAACAATCAGCCCCAGCATTTT.